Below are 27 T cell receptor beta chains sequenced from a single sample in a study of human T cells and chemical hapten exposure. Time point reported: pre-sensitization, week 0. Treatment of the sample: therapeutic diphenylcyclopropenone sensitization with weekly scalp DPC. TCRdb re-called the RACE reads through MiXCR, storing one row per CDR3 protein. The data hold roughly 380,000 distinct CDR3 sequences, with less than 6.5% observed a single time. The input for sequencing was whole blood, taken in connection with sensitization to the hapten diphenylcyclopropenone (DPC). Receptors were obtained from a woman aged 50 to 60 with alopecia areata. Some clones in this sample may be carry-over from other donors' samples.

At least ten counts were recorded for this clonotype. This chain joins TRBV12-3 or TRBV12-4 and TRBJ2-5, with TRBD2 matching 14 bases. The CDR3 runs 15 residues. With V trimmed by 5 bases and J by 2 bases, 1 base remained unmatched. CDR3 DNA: TGTGCCAGCAGTGGACTAGCGGGAGGACAAGAGACCCAGTACTTC. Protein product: CASSGLAGGQETQYF.

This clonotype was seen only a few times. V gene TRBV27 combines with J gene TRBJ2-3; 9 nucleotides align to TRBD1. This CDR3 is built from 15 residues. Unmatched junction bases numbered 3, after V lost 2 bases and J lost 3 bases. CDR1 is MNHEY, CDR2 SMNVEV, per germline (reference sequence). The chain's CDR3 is CASSLRDRVTDTQYF. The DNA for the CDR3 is TGTGCCAGCAGTTTAAGGGACAGGGTAACAGATACGCAGTATTTT.

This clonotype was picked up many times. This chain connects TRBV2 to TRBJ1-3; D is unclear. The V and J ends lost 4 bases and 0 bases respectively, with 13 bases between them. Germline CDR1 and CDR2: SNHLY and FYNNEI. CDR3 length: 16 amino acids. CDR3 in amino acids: CASSGLTGYSGNTIYF. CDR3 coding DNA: TGTGCCAGCAGTGGCCTGACGGGATACTCTGGAAACACCATATATTTT.

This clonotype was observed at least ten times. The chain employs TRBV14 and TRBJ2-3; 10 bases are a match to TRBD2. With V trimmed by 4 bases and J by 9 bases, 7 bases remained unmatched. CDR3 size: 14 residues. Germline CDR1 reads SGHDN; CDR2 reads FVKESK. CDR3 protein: CASSPGLARTTQYF. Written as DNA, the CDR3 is TGTGCCAGCAGCCCGGGACTAGCGAGGACGACGCAGTATTTT.

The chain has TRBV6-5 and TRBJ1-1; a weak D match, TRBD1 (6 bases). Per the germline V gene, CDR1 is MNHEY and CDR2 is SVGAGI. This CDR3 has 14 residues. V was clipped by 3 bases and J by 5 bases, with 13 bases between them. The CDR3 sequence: CASSYSQGGTEAFF. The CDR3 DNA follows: TGTGCCAGCAGTTATTCCCAAGGGGGGACTGAAGCTTTCTTT.

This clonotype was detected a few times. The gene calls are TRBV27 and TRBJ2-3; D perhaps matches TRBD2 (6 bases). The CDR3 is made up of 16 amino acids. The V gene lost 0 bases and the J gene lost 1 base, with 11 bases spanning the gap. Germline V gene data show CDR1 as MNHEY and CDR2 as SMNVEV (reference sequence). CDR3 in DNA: TGTGCCAGCAGTTTATCCAAACGCGGGGGCACAGATACGCAGTATTTT. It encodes CASSLSKRGGTDTQYF.

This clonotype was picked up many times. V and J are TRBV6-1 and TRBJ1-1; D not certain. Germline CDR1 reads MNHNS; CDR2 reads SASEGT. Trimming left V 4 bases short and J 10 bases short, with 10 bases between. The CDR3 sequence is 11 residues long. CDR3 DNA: TGTGCCAGCAGTGTTGAACAGTCAGCTTTCTTT. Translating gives CASSVEQSAFF.

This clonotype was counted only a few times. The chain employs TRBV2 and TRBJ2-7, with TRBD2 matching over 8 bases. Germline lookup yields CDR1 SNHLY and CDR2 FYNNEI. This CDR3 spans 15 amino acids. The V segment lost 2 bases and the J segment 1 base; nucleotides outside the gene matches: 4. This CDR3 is CASSERASGSYEQYF. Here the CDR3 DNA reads TGTGCCAGCAGTGAAAGGGCTAGCGGGTCCTACGAGCAGTACTTC. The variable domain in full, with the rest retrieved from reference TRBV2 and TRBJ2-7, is EPEVTQTPSHQVTQMGQEVILRCVPISNHLYFYWYRQILGQKVEFLVSFYNNEISEKSEIFDDQFSVERPDGSNFTLKIRSTKLEDSAMYFCASSERASGSYEQYFGPGTRLTVT.

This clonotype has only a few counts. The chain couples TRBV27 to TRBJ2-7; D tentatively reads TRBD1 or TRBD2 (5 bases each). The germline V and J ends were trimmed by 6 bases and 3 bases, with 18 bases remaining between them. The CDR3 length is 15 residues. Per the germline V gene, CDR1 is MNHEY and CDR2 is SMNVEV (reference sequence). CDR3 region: CASRPGTHESYEQYF. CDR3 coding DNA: TGTGCCAGCAGGCCCGGGACCCATGAGAGCTACGAGCAGTACTTC.

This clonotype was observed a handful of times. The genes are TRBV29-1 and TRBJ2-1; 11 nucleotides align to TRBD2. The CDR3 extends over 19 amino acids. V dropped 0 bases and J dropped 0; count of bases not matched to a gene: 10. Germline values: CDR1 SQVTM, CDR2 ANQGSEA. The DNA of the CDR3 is TGCAGCGTTGAAGATCACGGGCTAGCGGGGGGTCTCTCCTACAATGAGCAGTTCTTC. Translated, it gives CSVEDHGLAGGLSYNEQFF.

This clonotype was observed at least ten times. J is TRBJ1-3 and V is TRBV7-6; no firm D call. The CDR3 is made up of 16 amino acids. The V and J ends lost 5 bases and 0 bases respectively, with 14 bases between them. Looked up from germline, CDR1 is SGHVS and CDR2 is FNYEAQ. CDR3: CASSPVGGDSGNTIYF. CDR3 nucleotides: TGTGCCAGCAGCCCTGTGGGAGGAGACTCTGGAAACACCATATATTTT.

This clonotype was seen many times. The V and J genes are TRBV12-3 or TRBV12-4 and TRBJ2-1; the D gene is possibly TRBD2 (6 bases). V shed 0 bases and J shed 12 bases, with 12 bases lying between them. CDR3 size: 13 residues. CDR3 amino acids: CASSLAGGIVQFF. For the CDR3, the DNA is TGTGCCAGCAGTTTAGCCGGGGGTATAGTGCAGTTCTTC.

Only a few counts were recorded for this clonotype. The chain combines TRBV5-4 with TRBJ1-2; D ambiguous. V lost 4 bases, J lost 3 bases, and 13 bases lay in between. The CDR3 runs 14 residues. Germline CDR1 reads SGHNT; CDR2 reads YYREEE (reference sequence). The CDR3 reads CASSPARLDYGYTF. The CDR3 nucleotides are TGTGCCAGCAGCCCGGCGCGGTTGGACTATGGCTACACCTTC.

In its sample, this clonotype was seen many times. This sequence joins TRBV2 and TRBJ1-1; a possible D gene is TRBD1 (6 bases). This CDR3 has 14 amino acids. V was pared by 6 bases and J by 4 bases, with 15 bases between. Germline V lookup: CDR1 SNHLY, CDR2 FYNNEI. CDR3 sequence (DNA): TGTGCCAGCAGGGAGAGGGGAGGGGGCACTGAAGCTTTCTTT. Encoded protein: CASRERGGGTEAFF. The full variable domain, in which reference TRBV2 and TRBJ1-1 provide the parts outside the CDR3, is EPEVTQTPSHQVTQMGQEVILRCVPISNHLYFYWYRQILGQKVEFLVSFYNNEISEKSEIFDDQFSVERPDGSNFTLKIRSTKLEDSAMYFCASRERGGGTEAFFGQGTRLTVV.

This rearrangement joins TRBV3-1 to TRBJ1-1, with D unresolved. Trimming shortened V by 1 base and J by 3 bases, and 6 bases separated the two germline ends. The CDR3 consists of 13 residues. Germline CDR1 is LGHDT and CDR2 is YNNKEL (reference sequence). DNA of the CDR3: TGTGCCAGCAGCCAAGGGGTAGACACTGAAGCTTTCTTT. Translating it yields CASSQGVDTEAFF.

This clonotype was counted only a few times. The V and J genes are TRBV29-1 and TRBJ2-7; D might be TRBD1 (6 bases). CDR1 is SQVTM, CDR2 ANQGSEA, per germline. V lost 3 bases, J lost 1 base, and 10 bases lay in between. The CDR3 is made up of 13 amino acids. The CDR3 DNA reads TGCAGCGTTGACGGGACACATTCCTACGAGCAGTACTTC. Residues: CSVDGTHSYEQYF.

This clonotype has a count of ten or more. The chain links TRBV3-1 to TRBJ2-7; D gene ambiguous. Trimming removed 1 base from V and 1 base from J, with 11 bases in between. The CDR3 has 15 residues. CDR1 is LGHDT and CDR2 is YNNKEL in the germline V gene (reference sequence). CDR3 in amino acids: CASSQVPLGSYEQYF. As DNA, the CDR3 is TGTGCCAGCAGCCAAGTACCGCTGGGTTCCTACGAGCAGTACTTC.

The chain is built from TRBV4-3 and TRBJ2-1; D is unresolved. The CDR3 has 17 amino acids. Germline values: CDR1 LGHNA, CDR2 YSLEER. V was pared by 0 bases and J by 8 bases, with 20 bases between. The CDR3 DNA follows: TGCGCCAGCAGCCAAGAAATGGATAGCCCGAAGGTATATGAGCAGTTCTTC. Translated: CASSQEMDSPKVYEQFF.

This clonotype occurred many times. The CDR3 sequence: CASSQDLSSGGAAFYEQYF. The CDR3 nucleotides are TGCGCCAGCAGCCAAGACCTCTCCTCCGGGGGAGCGGCTTTCTACGAGCAGTACTTC. The chain employs TRBV4-3 and TRBJ2-7; TRBD2 is a possible D gene (6 bases). With 0 bases removed from V and 3 bases from J, the gap between germline ends came to 24 bases. This CDR3 is 19 amino acids long. The germline V gene encodes CDR1 LGHNA and CDR2 YSLEER.

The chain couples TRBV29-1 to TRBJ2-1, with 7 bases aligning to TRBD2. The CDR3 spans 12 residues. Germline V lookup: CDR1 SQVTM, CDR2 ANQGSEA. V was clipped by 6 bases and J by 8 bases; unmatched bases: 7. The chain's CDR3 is CSVPTSMDEQFF. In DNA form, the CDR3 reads TGCAGCGTCCCGACTAGCATGGATGAGCAGTTCTTC.

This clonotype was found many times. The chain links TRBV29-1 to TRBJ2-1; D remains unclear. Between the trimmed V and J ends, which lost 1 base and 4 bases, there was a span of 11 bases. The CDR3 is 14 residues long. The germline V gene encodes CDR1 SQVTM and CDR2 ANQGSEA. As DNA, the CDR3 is TGCAGCGTTGAAGTAGGCCATTTTTACAATGAGCAGTTCTTC. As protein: CSVEVGHFYNEQFF.

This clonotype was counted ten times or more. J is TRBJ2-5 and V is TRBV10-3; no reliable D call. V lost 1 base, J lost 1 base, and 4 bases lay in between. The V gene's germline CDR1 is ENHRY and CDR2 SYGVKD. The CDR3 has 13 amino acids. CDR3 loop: CAISEWVQETQYF. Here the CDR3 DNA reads TGTGCCATCAGTGAGTGGGTCCAAGAGACCCAGTACTTC.

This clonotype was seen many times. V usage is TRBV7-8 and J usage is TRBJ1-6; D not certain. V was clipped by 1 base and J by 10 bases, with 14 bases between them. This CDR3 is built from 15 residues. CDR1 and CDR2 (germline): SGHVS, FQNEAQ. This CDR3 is CASSLVGGGGSPLHF. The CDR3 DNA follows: TGTGCCAGCAGCTTAGTCGGTGGAGGAGGATCACCCCTCCACTTT. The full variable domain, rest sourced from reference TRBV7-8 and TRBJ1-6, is GAGVSQSPRYKVAKRGQDVALRCDPISGHVSLFWYQQALGQGPEFLTYFQNEAQLDKSGLPSDRFFAERPEGSVSTLKIQRTQQEDSAVYLCASSLVGGGGSPLHFGNGTRLTVT.

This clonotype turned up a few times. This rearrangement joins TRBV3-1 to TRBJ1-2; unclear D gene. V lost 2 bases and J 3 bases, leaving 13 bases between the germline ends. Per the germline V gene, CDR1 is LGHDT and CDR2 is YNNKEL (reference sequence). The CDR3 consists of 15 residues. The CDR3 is CASSQQPGGDYGYTF. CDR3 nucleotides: TGTGCCAGCAGCCAACAGCCGGGAGGCGACTATGGCTACACCTTC. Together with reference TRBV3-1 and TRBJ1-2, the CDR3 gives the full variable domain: DTAVSQTPKYLVTQMGNDKSIKCEQNLGHDTMYWYKQDSKKFLKIMFSYNNKELIINETVPNRFSPKSPDKAHLNLHINSLELGDSAVYFCASSQQPGGDYGYTFGSGTRLTVV.

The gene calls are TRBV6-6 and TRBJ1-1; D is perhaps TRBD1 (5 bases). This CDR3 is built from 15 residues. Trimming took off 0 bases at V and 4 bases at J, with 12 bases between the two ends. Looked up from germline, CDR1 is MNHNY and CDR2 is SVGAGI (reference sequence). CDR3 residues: CASSYSGRLGTEAFF. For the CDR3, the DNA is TGTGCCAGCAGTTACTCGGGGCGGCTCGGCACTGAAGCTTTCTTT.

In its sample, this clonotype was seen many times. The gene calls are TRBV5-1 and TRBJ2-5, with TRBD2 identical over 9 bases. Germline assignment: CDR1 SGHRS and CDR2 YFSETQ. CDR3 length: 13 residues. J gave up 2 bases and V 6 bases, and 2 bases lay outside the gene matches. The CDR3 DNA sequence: TGCGCCAGCACCCTAGCGGGGCAAGAGACCCAGTACTTC. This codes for CASTLAGQETQYF.

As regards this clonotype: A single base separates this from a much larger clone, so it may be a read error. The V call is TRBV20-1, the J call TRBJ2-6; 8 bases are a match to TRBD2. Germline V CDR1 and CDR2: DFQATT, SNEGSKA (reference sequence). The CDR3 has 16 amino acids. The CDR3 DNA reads TGCAGTGCTCCGTCGAGCGGGGGCTCTGGGTCCAACGTCCTGACTTTC. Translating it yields CSAPSSGGSGSNVLTF.